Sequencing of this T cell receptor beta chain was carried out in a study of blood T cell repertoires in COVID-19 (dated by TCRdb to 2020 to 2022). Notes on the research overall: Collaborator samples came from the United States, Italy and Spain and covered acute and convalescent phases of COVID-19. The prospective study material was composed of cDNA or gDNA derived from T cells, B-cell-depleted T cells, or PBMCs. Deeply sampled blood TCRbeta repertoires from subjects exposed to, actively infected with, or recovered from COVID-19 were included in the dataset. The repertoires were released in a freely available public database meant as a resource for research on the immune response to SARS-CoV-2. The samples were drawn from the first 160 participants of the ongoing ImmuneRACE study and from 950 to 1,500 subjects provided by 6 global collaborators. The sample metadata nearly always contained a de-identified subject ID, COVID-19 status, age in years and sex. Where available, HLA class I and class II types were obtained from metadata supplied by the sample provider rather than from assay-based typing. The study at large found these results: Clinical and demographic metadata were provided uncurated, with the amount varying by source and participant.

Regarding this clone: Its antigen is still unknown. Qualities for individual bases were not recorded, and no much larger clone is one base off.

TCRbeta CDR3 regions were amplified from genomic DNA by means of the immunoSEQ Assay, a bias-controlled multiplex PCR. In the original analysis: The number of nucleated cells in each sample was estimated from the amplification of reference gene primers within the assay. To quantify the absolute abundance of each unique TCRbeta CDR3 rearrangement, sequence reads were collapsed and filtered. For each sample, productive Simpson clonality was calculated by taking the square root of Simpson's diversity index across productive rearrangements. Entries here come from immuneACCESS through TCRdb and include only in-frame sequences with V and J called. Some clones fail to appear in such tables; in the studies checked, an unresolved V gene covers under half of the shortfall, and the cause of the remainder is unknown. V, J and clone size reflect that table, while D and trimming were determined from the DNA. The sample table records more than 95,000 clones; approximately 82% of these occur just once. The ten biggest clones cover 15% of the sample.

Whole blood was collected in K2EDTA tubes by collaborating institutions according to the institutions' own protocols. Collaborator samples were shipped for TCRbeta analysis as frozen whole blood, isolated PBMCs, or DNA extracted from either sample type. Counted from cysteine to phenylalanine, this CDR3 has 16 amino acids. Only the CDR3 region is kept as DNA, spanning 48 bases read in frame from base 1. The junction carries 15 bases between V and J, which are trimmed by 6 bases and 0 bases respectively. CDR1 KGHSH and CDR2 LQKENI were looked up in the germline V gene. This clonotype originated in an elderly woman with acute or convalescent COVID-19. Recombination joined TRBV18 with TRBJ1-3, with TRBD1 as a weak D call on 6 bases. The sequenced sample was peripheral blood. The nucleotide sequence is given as TGTGCCAGCTCTCTTTCTACGACAGGCTCTGGAAACACCATATATTTT. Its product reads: CASSLSTTGSGNTIYF.